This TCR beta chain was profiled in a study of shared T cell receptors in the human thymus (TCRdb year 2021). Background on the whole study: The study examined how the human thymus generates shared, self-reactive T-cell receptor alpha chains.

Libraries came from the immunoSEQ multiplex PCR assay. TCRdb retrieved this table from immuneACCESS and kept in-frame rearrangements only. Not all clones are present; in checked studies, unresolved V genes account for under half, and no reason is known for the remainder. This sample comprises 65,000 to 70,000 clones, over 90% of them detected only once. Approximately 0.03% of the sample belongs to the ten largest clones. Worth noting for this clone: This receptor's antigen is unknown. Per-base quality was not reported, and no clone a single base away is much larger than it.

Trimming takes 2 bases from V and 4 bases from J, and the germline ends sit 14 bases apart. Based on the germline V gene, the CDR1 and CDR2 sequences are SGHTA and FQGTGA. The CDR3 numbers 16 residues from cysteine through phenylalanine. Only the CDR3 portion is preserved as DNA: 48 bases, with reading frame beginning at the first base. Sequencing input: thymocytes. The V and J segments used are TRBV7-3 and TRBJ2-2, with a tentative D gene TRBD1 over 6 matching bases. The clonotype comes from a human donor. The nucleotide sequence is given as TGTGCCAGCAGCTTATCTCCCACAGGGAGCACCGGGGAGCTGTTTTTT. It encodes CASSLSPTGSTGELFF.